This TCR beta chain was sequenced for a study of cytomegalovirus exposure and HLA in healthy donors. Study-level results: A later analysis linked a missense DCLRE1C variant to TCR beta V- and J-gene trimming. The study assumed roughly uniform donor sequencing depth for presence/absence analyses.

Details on this clone: The target antigen is unknown.

Researchers ran the PCR with 60 Vbeta and 13 Jbeta primers. The repertoire was sequenced with immunoSEQ multiplex PCR; TCRdb's copy has only in-frame clones and lacks some. The sample has around 140,000 clones; roughly 82% are singletons. J lost 6 bases, V lost 0 bases, and 10 bases had no gene match. CDR3 size: 17 residues. Germline CDR1 and CDR2: LNHNV and YYDKDF (reference sequence). The source material was PBMCs. The rearrangement uses TRBV15 and TRBJ2-7; 11 bases fit TRBD2. The receptor was derived from a male donor in good health and CMV-seropositive. The CDR3 is CATSRDGSGSGRAEQYF. The CDR3 DNA is TGTGCCACCAGCAGAGATGGGTCAGGTAGCGGGAGGGCCGAGCAGTACTTC.